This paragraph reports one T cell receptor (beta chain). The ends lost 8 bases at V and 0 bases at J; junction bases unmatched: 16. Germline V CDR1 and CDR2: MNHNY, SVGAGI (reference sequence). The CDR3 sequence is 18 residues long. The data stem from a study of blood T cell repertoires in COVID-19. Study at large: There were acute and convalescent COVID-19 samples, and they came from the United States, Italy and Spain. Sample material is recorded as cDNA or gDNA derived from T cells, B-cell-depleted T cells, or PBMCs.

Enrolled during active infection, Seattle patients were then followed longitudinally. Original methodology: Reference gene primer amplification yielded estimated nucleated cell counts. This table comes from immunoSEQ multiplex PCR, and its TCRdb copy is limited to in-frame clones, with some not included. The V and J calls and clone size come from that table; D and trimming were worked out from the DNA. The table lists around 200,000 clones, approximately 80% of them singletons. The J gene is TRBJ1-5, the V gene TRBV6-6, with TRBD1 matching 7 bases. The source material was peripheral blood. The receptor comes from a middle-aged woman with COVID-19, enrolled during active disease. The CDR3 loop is CASGPTGVGALSNQPQHF. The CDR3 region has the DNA TGTGCCAGCGGTCCTACAGGGGTAGGGGCCCTTAGCAATCAGCCCCAGCATTTT.